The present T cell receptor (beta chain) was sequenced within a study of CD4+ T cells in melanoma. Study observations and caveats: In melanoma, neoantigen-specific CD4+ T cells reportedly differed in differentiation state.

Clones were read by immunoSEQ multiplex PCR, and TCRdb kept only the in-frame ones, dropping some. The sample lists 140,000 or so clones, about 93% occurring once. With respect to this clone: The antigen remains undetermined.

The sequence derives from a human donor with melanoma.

CDR3 sequence: CASSRLLVGETQYF. The DNA of the CDR3 is TGCGCCAGCAGCCGTTTGTTGGTGGGGGAGACCCAGTACTTC. V gene TRBV4-1 combines with J gene TRBJ2-5, with unresolved D. Trimming shortened V by 4 bases and J by 5 bases, and 14 bases separated the two germline ends. The CDR3 is made up of 14 amino acids. Germline lookup yields CDR1 MGHRA and CDR2 YSYEKL.